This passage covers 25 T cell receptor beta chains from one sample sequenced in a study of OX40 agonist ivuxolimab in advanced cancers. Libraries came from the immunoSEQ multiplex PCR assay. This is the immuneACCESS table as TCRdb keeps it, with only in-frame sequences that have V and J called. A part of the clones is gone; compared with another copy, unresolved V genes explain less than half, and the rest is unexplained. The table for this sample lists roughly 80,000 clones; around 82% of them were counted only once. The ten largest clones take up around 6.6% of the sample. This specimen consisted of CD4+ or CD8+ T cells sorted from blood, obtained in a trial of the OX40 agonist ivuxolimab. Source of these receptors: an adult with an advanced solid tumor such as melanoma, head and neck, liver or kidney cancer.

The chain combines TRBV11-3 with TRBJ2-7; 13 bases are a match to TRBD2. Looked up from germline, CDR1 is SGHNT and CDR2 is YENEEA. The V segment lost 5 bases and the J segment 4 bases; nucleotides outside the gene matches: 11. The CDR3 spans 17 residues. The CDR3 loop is CASSGGGLAGVYYEQYF. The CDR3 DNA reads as TGTGCCAGCAGCGGAGGAGGACTAGCGGGAGTTTATTACGAGCAGTACTTC.

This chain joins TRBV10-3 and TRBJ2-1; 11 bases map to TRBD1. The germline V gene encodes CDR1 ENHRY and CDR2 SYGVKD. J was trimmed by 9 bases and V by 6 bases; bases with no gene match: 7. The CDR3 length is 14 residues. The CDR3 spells CAIRPGTGGIEQFF. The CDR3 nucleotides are TGTGCCATCAGACCCGGGACAGGGGGAATTGAGCAGTTCTTC.

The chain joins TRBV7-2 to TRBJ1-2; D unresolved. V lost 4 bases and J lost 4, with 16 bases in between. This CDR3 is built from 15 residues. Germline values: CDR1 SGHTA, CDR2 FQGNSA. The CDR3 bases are TGTGCCAGCAGCTCGTGGAGGGAAGTATCCTATGGCTACACCTTC. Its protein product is CASSSWREVSYGYTF.

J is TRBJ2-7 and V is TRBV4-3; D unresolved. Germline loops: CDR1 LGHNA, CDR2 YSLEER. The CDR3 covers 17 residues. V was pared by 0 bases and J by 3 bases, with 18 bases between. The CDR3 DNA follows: TGCGCCAGCAGCCAAGATTTCCACACTGGATCGTACTACGAGCAGTACTTC. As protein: CASSQDFHTGSYYEQYF.

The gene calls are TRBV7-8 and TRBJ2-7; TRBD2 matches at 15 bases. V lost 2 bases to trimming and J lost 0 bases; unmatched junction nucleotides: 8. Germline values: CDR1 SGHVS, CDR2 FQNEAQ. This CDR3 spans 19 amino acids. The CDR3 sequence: CASSLSGTSGRRSSYEQYF. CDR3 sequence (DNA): TGTGCCAGCAGCTTAAGCGGGACTAGCGGGAGGAGGAGCTCCTACGAGCAGTACTTC.

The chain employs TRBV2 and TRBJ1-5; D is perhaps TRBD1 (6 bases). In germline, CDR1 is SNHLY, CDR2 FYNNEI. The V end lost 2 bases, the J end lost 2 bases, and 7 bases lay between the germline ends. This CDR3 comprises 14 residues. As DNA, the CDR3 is TGTGCCAGCAGTGAATGGGGGCGCAATCAGCCCCAGCATTTT. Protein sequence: CASSEWGRNQPQHF.

The CDR3 loop is CASSLNGRDRGSPLHF. In DNA, the CDR3 is TGTGCCAGCAGCCTCAACGGGCGGGACAGGGGTTCACCCCTCCACTTT. The chain links TRBV7-2 to TRBJ1-6, with 10 bases identical to TRBD1. Unmatched junction bases numbered 10, after V lost 5 bases and J lost 9 bases. The germline V gene has CDR1 SGHTA and CDR2 FQGNSA. This CDR3 comprises 16 residues.

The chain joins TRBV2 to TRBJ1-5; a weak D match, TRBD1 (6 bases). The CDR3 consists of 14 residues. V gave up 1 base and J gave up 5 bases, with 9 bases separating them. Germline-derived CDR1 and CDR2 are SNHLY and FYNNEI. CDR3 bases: TGTGCCAGCAGTGAAGGGGGGGCTGATCAGCCCCAGCATTTT. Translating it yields CASSEGGADQPQHF.

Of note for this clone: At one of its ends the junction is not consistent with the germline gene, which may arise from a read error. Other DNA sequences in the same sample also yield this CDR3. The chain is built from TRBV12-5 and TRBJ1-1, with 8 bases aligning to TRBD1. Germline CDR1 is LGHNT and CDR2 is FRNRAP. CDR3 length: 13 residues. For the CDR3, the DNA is TGTGCCAGTGGTTTGGCAGCGACAGGGGTGACTTTCTTT. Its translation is CASGLAATGVTFF.

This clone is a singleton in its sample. Written as DNA, the CDR3 is TGTGCCAGCAGCCAAGGCCTAGGCAATGAGCAGTTCTTC. It codes for CASSQGLGNEQFF. The chain links TRBV14 to TRBJ2-1, with D uncertain. The CDR3 sequence is 13 residues long. V was cut by 1 base and J by 6 bases, with 7 bases left in between. Germline CDR1 is SGHDN and CDR2 is FVKESK. Supplemented by reference TRBV14 and TRBJ2-1, the full variable domain reads EAGVTQFPSHSVIEKGQTVTLRCDPISGHDNLYWYRRVMGKEIKFLLHFVKESKQDESGMPNNRFLAERTGGTYSTLKVQPAELEDSGVYFCASSQGLGNEQFFGPGTRLTVL.

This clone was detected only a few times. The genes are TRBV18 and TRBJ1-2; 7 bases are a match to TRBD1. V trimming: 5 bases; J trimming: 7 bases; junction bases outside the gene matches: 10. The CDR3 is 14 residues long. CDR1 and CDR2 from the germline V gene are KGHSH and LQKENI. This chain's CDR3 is CASSIGTALPGYTF. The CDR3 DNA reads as TGTGCCAGCTCAATTGGGACAGCTCTTCCTGGCTACACCTTC.

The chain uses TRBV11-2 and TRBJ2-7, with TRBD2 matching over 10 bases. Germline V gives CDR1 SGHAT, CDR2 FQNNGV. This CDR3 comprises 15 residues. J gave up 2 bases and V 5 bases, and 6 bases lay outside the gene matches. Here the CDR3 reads CASSLLAGRTYEQYF. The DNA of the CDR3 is TGTGCCAGCAGCCTACTAGCGGGGCGGACCTACGAGCAGTACTTC.

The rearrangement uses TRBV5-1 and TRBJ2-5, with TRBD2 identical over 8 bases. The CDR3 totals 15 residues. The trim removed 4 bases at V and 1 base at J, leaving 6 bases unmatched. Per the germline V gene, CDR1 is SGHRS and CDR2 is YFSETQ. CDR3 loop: CASSLAGGSQETQYF. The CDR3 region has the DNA TGCGCCAGCAGCCTTGCGGGGGGCTCCCAAGAGACCCAGTACTTC. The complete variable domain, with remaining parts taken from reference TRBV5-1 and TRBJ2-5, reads KAGVTQTPRYLIKTRGQQVTLSCSPISGHRSVSWYQQTPGQGLQFLFEYFSETQRNKGNFPGRFSGRQFSNSRSEMNVSTLELGDSALYLCASSLAGGSQETQYFGPGTRLLVL.

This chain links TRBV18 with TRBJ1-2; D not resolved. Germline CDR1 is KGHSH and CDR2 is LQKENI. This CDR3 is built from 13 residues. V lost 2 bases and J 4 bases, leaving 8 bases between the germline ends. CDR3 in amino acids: CASSPSDFYGYTF. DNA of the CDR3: TGTGCCAGCTCACCATCGGATTTCTATGGCTACACCTTC.

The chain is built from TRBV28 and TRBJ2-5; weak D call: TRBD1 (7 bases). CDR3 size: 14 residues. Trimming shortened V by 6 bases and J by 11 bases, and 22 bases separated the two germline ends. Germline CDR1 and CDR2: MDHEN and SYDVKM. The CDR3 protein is CASSQPGTQGEQYF. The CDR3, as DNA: TGTGCCAGCAGCCAACCCGGGACTCAGGGGGAGCAGTACTTC. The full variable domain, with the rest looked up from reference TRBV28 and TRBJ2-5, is DVKVTQSSRYLVKRTGEKVFLECVQDMDHENMFWYRQDPGLGLRLIYFSYDVKMKEKGDIPEGYSVSREKKERFSLILESASTNQTSMYLCASSQPGTQGEQYFGPGTRLLVL.

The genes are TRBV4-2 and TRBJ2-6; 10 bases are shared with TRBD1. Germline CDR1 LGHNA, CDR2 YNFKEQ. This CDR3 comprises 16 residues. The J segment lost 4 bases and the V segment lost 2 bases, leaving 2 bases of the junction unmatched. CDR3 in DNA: TGTGCCAGCAGCCAAAGACAGGGGGCAGGGGCCAACGTCCTGACTTTC. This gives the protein CASSQRQGAGANVLTF.

The CDR3 nucleotides are TGTGCCAGCAGTTTAGCAGGGAATACCTACGAGCAGTACTTC. Protein product: CASSLAGNTYEQYF. The chain combines TRBV27 with TRBJ2-7, with D possibly TRBD1 on 5 matching bases. Germline-derived CDR1 and CDR2 are MNHEY and SMNVEV (reference sequence). Trimming cost V 2 bases and J 2 bases, with 10 bases left between them. CDR3 size: 14 residues.

The CDR3 region has the DNA TGTGCCGGCCTCAGGACAGGGAGGGATGACTATGGCTACACCTTC. This sequence encodes CAGLRTGRDDYGYTF. The gene calls are TRBV30 and TRBJ1-2; 8 nucleotides align to TRBD1. The V and J ends lost 8 bases and 3 bases, in that order; junction bases with no gene match: 14. The CDR3 is 15 residues long. Germline V gene sequence: CDR1 GTSNPN, CDR2 SVGIG (reference sequence).

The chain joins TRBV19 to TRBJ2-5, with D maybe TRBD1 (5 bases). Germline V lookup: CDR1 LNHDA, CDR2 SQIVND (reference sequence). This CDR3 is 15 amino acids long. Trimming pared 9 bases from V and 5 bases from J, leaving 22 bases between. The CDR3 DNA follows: TGTGCCAGCACCAAGGGGCGCAGGGTCGGCGAGACCCAGTACTTC. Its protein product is CASTKGRRVGETQYF. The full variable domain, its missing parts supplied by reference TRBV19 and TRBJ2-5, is DGGITQSPKYLFRKEGQNVTLSCEQNLNHDAMYWYRQDPGQGLRLIYYSQIVNDFQKGDIAEGYSVSREKKESFPLTVTSAQKNPTAFYLCASTKGRRVGETQYFGPGTRLLVL.

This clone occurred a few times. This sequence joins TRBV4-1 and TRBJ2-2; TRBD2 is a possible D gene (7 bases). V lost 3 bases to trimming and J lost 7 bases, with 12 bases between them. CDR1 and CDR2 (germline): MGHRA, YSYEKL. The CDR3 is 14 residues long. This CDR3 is CASSQRGGLGELFF. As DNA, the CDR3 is TGCGCCAGCAGCCAGAGGGGGGGCCTCGGGGAGCTGTTTTTT.

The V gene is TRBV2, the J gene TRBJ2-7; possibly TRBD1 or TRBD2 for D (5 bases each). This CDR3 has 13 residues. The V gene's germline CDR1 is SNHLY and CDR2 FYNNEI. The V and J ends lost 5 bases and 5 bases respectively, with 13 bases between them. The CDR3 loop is CASSIYLGHEQYF. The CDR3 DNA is TGTGCCAGCAGTATATACCTGGGACACGAGCAGTACTTC.

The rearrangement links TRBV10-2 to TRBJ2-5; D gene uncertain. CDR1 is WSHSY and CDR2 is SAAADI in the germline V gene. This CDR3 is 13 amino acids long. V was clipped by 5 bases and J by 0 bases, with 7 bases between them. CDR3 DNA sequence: TGCGCCAGCAGTTTACCAGACCAAGAGACCCAGTACTTC. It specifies CASSLPDQETQYF.

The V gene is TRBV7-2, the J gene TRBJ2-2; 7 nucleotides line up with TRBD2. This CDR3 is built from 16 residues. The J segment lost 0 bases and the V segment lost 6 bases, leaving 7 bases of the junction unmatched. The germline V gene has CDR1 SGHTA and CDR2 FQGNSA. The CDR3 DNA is TGTGCCAGCAGTTCTACTAGCGTCGCGAACACCGGGGAGCTGTTTTTT. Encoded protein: CASSSTSVANTGELFF.

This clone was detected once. CDR3 amino acids: CASSLDRSLDTEAFF. Here the CDR3 DNA reads TGCGCCAGCAGCCTTGACAGGTCCCTGGACACTGAAGCTTTCTTT. The rearrangement links TRBV4-1 to TRBJ1-1, with D possibly being TRBD1 (6 bases). Germline assignment: CDR1 MGHRA and CDR2 YSYEKL. Trimming pared 4 bases from V and 3 bases from J, leaving 15 bases between. This CDR3 is 15 amino acids long.

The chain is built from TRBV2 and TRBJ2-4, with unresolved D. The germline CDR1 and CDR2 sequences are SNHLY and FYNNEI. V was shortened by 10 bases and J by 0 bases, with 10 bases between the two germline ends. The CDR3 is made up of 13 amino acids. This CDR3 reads CATGPEAKNIQYF. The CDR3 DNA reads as TGTGCCACCGGGCCCGAAGCCAAAAACATTCAGTACTTC.